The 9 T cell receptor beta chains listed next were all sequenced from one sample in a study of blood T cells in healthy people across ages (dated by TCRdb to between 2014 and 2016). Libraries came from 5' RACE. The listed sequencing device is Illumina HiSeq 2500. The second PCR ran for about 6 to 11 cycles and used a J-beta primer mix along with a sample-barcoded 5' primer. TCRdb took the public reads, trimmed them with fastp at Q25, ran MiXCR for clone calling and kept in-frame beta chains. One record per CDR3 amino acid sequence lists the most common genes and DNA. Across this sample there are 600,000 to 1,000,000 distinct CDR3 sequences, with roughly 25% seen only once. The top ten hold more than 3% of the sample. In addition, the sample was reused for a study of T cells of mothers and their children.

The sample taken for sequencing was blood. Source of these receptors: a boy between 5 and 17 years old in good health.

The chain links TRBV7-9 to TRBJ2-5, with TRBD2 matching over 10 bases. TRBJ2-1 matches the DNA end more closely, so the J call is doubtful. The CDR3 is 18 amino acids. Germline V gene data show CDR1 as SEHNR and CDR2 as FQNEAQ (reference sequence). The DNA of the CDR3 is TGTGCCAGCAGCTTAGGGATTGGAAGCGGGAGGGCCGGGTATGGGCAGTTCTTC. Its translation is CASSLGIGSGRAGYGQFF.

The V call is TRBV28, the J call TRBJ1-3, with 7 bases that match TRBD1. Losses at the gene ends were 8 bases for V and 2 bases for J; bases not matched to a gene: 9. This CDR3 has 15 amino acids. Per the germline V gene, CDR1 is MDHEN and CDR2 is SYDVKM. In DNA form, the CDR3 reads TGTGCCAGCCGTGAAAATGACAGGGCTGGAAACACCATATATTTT. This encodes CASRENDRAGNTIYF. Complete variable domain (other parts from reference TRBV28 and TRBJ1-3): DVKVTQSSRYLVKRTGEKVFLECVQDMDHENMFWYRQDPGLGLRLIYFSYDVKMKEKGDIPEGYSVSREKKERFSLILESASTNQTSMYLCASRENDRAGNTIYFGEGSWLTVV.

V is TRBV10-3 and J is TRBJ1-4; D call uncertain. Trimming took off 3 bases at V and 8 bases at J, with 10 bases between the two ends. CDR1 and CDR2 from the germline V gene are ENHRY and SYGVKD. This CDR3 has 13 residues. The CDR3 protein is CAISDTDTEKLFF. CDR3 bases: TGTGCCATCAGTGATACCGACACCGAAAAACTGTTTTTT.

The CDR3 nucleotides read TGTGCCAGCAGTTCCGAACCTAGCGGGGAACTTAATGAGCAGTTCTTC. It is translated as CASSSEPSGELNEQFF. V gene TRBV28 combines with J gene TRBJ2-1; 9 bases agree with TRBD2. V dropped 4 bases and J dropped 7; count of bases not matched to a gene: 11. The germline CDR1 and CDR2 sequences are MDHEN and SYDVKM. This CDR3 is built from 16 residues.

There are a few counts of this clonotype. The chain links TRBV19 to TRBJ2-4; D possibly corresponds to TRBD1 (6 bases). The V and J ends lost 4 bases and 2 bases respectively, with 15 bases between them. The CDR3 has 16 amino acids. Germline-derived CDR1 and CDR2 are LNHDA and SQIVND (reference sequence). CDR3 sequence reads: CASSKRQVATKNIQYF. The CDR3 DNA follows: TGTGCCAGTAGTAAGCGACAGGTGGCGACCAAAAACATTCAGTACTTC.

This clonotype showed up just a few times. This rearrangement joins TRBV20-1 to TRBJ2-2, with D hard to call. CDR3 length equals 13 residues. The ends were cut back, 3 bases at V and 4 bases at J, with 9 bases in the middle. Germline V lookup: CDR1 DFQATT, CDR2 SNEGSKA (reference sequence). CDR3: CSASPTLTGELFF. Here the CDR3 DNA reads TGCAGTGCTAGCCCTACGCTCACCGGGGAGCTGTTTTTT.

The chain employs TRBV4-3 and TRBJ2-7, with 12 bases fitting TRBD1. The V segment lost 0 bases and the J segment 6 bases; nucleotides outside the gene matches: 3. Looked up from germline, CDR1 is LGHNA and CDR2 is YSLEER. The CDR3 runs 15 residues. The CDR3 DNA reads TGCGCCAGCAGCCAAGACGGGACAGGGGGCGGCGAGCAGTACTTC. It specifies CASSQDGTGGGEQYF.

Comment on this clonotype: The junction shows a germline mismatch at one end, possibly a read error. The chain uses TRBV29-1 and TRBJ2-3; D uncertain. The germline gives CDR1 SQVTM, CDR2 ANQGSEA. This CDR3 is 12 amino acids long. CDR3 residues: CSIDAGTDTQYF. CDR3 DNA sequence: TGCAGCATTGACGCGGGCACAGATACGCAGTATTTT.

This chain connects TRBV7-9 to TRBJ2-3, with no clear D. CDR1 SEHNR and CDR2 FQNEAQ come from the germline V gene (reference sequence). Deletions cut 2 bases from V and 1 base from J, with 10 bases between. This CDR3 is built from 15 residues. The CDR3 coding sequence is TGTGCCAGCAGCTTAACGGCGGTGGGCACAGATACGCAGTATTTT. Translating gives CASSLTAVGTDTQYF.